The 15 T cell receptor beta chains in this list originate from one sample, sequenced in a study of spatial heterogeneity in lung cancer. General study points: Counts of expanded alpha and beta TCRs within tumors tracked the tumor nonsynonymous mutation count.

No antigen has been assigned to these receptors. Time point reported: sample taken at primary tumor resection. TCRdb used MiXCR to reprocess the 5' RACE reads, holding one entry per CDR3 protein. The sample lists over 3,500 distinct CDR3 sequences; 9.5% to 14% were seen once. Material: lung tumor tissue, obtained at surgery. The receptors come from a male donor with early-stage non-small cell lung cancer.

This clonotype was found a few times. The chain carries TRBV19 and TRBJ1-4; tentatively, D is TRBD1 (6 bases). Germline V lookup: CDR1 LNHDA, CDR2 SQIVND (reference sequence). The CDR3 runs 15 residues. The germline V and J ends were trimmed by 3 bases and 7 bases, with 15 bases remaining between them. The CDR3 loop reads CASSMLSGGSEKLFF. The CDR3 DNA reads as TGTGCCAGTAGTATGTTATCCGGGGGCAGTGAAAAACTGTTTTTT.

This clonotype is judged medium-sized. CDR3: CASSLTGGASNEQFF. CDR3 in DNA: TGTGCCAGCAGCCTTACAGGGGGCGCATCTAATGAGCAGTTCTTC. V usage is TRBV7-3 and J usage is TRBJ2-1, with TRBD1 matching 9 bases. This CDR3 has 15 amino acids. CDR1 SGHTA and CDR2 FQGTGA come from the germline V gene. Trimming cost V 5 bases and J 7 bases; bases outside gene matches: 9.

This clonotype is medium-sized (0.01 to 0.1%) within its sample. This chain links TRBV7-6 with TRBJ2-7; 9 bases fit TRBD1. Losses at the gene ends were 0 bases for V and 4 bases for J; bases not matched to a gene: 1. Germline V gene sequence: CDR1 SGHVS, CDR2 FNYEAQ. The CDR3 covers 14 residues. CDR3 loop: CASSLAGTGYEQYF. Here the CDR3 DNA reads TGTGCCAGCAGCTTAGCTGGGACAGGGTACGAGCAGTACTTC.

This clonotype has a handful of counts. The chain joins TRBV11-2 to TRBJ1-4; no reliable D call. Trimming pared 0 bases from V and 0 bases from J, leaving 8 bases between. The CDR3 length is 16 residues. Germline V gene data show CDR1 as SGHAT and CDR2 as FQNNGV. The DNA of the CDR3 is TGTGCCAGCAGCTTAGATCGCAGATCAACTAATGAAAAACTGTTTTTT. It encodes CASSLDRRSTNEKLFF.

This clonotype was counted a few times. The V gene is TRBV19, the J gene TRBJ2-7; D ambiguous. CDR1 and CDR2 from the germline V gene are LNHDA and SQIVND (reference sequence). The V end lost 3 bases, the J end lost 4 bases, and 13 bases lay between the germline ends. The CDR3 covers 14 residues. As DNA, the CDR3 is TGTGCCAGTAGTATTGTTAAAGGGAATTACGAGCAGTACGTC. Translated: CASSIVKGNYEQYV.

This rearrangement joins TRBV5-1 to TRBJ1-1, with TRBD1 as a possible D gene (6 bases). Deletions cut 3 bases from V and 3 bases from J, with 9 bases between. Germline lookup yields CDR1 SGHRS and CDR2 YFSETQ. The CDR3 runs to 13 residues. DNA of the CDR3: TGCGCCAGCAGCTACAGGGCGGACACTGAAGCTTTCTTT. Translating gives CASSYRADTEAFF.

The chain employs TRBV7-2 and TRBJ1-4; D not resolved. The ends were cut back, 4 bases at V and 9 bases at J, with 9 bases in the middle. The CDR3 has 12 residues. Looked up from germline, CDR1 is SGHTA and CDR2 is FQGNSA. The CDR3 sequence is CASSWAEKKLFF. CDR3 DNA sequence: TGTGCCAGCAGCTGGGCCGAGAAAAAACTGTTTTTT.

By share of the sample, this clonotype is medium-sized. The rearrangement links TRBV29-1 to TRBJ2-5; D perhaps matches TRBD1 (6 bases). The CDR3 has 13 amino acids. The germline CDR1 and CDR2 sequences are SQVTM and ANQGSEA. V shed 4 bases and J shed 0 bases, with 9 bases lying between them. CDR3 coding DNA: TGCAGCGTTGTCCGGGACAACCAAGAGACCCAGTACTTC. Amino acid sequence: CSVVRDNQETQYF.

CDR3: CASSFGADTQYF. CDR3 nucleotide sequence: TGTGCCAGCAGCTTTGGAGCAGATACGCAGTATTTT. The gene calls are TRBV7-2 and TRBJ2-3; D is ambiguous. The CDR3 totals 12 residues. Deletions cut 3 bases from V and 4 bases from J, with 5 bases between. CDR1 is SGHTA, CDR2 FQGNSA, per germline. Full variable domain (remainder filled in from reference TRBV7-2 and TRBJ2-3): GAGVSQSPSNKVTEKGKDVELRCDPISGHTALYWYRQSLGQGLEFLIYFQGNSAPDKSGLPSDRFSAERTGGSVSTLTIQRTQQEDSAVYLCASSFGADTQYFGPGTRLTVL.

The rearrangement joins TRBV28 to TRBJ2-7, with 8 positions matching TRBD1. With 7 bases clipped from V and 6 bases from J, the junction kept 8 bases outside the gene matches. The CDR3 loop spans 13 amino acids. CDR1 and CDR2 (germline): MDHEN, SYDVKM. The CDR3 is CASKRTGISEQYF. CDR3 sequence (DNA): TGTGCCAGCAAGAGGACAGGGATCAGCGAGCAGTACTTC.

At least ten counts were recorded for this clonotype. The chain uses TRBV7-2 and TRBJ2-5; possible D gene TRBD2, 5 bases. The CDR3 is made up of 13 amino acids. V was trimmed by 5 bases and J by 7 bases, leaving 14 bases between them. From germline, CDR1 is SGHTA and CDR2 FQGNSA. CDR3 sequence (DNA): TGTGCCAGCAGCGAGGCGGCCCGGGGGACCCAGTACTTC. This gives the protein CASSEAARGTQYF.

The rearrangement uses TRBV7-6 and TRBJ2-5, with 13 bases identical to TRBD2. Trimming at V came to 1 base and at J to 5 bases, leaving 4 bases not matched to a gene. Per germline, CDR1 SGHVS and CDR2 FNYEAQ. This CDR3 contains 16 residues. The CDR3 coding sequence is TGTGCCAGCAGCTTAGGGACTAGCGGGAGTTTGGAGACCCAGTACTTC. Translated: CASSLGTSGSLETQYF. Together with reference TRBV7-6 and TRBJ2-5, the CDR3 gives the full variable domain: GAGVSQSPRYKVTKRGQDVALRCDPISGHVSLYWYRQALGQGPEFLTYFNYEAQQDKSGLPNDRFSAERPEGSISTLTIQRTEQRDSAMYRCASSLGTSGSLETQYFGPGTRLLVL.

The chain joins TRBV12-3 or TRBV12-4 to TRBJ1-5; a weak D match, TRBD1 (5 bases). The V end lost 6 bases, the J end lost 7 bases, and 13 bases lay between the germline ends. There are 13 residues in the CDR3. The CDR3 loop reads CASSLARTQPQHF. In DNA form, the CDR3 reads TGTGCCAGCAGCCTTGCCCGGACACAGCCCCAGCATTTT.

The chain employs TRBV28 and TRBJ1-1; TRBD1 might be the D (5 bases). This CDR3 region has 16 residues. CDR1 is MDHEN, CDR2 SYDVKM, per germline. The V gene lost 3 bases and the J gene lost 4 bases, with 18 bases spanning the gap. CDR3 in amino acids: CASSFPLRGGITEAFF. The CDR3 region has the DNA TGTGCCAGCAGTTTTCCCCTCCGGGGGGGTATCACTGAAGCTTTCTTT.

The chain employs TRBV20-1 and TRBJ1-2; unclear D gene. This CDR3 contains 14 residues. CDR1 DFQATT and CDR2 SNEGSKA come from the germline V gene (reference sequence). Trimming pared 0 bases from V and 4 bases from J, leaving 12 bases between. The CDR3 DNA reads as TGCAGTGCTAGAGATCGTGGAGGACTCTATGGCTACACCTTC. This codes for CSARDRGGLYGYTF.